This T cell receptor beta chain was captured by sequencing in a study of human T cells and chemical hapten exposure. For the study at large: Each patient's scalp received weekly diphenylcyclopropenone throughout the approximately 23-week study.

In germline, CDR1 is LGHDT, CDR2 YNNKEL (reference sequence). This CDR3 region has 12 residues. As to this clonotype: A read error may produce the germline difference seen at one junction end.

TCRdb passed the RACE reads through MiXCR, listing each CDR3 protein once. Of roughly 40,000 distinct CDR3 sequences listed, 8.5% to 10% were seen once; the top ten hold 14%. Noted time point: patch test 2, 6 weeks after DPC sensitization. Treatment reported: therapeutic diphenylcyclopropenone sensitization with weekly scalp DPC. Unseparated into fractions, whole blood served as the source from which total RNA was extracted. Drawing of blood took place ahead of applying each patch test. Every donor had alopecia and was 18 to 70 years old; all were suitable for DPC. This receptor was taken from a woman aged 30 to 39 with alopecia areata. Some clones in this sample may be carry-over from other donors' samples. The sequencing used whole blood, collected in connection with sensitization to the hapten diphenylcyclopropenone (DPC). The chain is built from TRBV3-1 and TRBJ2-7, with unresolved D. The chain's CDR3 is CASSQGSYEQNF. The CDR3 coding sequence is TGTGCCAGCAGCCAAGGATCATACGAGCAGAACTTC.